The clone carrying this TCR beta chain was seen just once. The protocol was immunoSEQ multiplex PCR, while the TCRdb copy is restricted to in-frame clones and leaves out a portion. Counted here are hundreds of thousands of clones, roughly four fifths occurring once; the ten biggest clones make up 1.5% to 2%. Germline V gene sequence: CDR1 ENHRY, CDR2 SYGVKD. The germline V and J ends were trimmed by 11 bases and 8 bases, with 8 bases remaining between them. The CDR3 contains 9 residues. This entry comes from a study of blood T cell repertoires in COVID-19. The sample comprised peripheral blood. The TCR sequence derives from a woman older than 75 with acute or convalescent COVID-19. The rearrangement uses TRBV10-3 and TRBJ2-3; TRBD1 is a possible D gene (5 bases). Here the CDR3 DNA reads TGTGCCCGTAGGGGTACGCAGTATTTT. The encoded protein is CARRGTQYF.